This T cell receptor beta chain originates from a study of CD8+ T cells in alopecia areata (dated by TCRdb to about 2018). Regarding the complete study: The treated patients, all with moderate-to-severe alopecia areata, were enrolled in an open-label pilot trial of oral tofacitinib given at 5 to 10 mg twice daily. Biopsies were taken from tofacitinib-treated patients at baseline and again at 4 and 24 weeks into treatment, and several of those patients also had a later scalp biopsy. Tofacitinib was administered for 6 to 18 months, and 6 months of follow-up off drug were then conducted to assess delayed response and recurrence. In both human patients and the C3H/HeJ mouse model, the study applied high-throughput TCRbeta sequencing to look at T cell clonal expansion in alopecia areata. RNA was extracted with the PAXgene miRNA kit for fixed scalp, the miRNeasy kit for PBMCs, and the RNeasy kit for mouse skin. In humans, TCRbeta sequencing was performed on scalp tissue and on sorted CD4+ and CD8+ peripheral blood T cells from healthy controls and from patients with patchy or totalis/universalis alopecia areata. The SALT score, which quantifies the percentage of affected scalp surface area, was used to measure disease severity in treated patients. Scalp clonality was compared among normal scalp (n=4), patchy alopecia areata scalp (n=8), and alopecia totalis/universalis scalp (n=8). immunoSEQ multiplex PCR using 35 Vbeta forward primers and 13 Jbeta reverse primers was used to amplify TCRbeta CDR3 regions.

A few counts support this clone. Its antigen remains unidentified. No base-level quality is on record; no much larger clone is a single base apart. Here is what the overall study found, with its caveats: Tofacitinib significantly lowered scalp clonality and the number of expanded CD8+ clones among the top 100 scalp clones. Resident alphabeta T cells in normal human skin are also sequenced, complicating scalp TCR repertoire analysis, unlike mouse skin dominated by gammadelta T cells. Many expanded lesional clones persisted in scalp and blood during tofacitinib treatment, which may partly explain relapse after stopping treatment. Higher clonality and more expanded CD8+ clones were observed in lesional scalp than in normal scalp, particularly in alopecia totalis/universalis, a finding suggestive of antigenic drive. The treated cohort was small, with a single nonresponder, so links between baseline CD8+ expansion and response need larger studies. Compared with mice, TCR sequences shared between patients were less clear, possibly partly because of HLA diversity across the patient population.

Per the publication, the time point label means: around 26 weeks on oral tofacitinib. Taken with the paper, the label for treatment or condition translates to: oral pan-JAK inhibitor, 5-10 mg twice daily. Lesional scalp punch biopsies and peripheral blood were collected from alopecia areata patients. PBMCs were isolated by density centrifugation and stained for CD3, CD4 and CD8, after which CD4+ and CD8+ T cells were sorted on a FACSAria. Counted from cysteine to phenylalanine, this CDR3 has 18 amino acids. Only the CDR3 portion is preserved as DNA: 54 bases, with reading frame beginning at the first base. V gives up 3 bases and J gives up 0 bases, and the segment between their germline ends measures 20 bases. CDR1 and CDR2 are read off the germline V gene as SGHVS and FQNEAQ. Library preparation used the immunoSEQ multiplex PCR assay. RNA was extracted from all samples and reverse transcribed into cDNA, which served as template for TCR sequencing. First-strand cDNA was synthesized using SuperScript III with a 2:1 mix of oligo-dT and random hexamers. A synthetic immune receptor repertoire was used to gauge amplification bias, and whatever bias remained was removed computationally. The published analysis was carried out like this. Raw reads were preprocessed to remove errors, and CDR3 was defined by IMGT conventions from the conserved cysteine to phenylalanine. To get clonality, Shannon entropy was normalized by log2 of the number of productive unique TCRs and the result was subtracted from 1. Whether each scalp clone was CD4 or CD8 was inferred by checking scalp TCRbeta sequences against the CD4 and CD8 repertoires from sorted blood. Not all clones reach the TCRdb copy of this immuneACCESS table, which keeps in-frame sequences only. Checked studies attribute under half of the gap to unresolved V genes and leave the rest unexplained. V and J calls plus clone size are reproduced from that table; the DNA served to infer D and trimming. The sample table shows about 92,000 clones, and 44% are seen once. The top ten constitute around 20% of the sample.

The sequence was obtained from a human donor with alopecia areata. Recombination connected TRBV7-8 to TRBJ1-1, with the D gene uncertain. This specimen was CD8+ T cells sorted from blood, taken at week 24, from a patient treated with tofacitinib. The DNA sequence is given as TGTGCCAGCAGCTTTAATTCTCGTGTCTACAGCATGAACACTGAAGCTTTCTTT. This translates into CASSFNSRVYSMNTEAFF.